This TCR beta chain was identified during a study of cytomegalovirus exposure and HLA in healthy donors. Regarding the study as a whole: Associated with cytomegalovirus, according to the listing, were around 160 TCR beta chains. Rare sequences made up most TCRs, while some public TCRs were found in many donors. The classifier was said to identify cytomegalovirus status with high specificity and sensitivity.

Comments on this clone: Its antigen is not identified.

Only in-frame clones appear in the TCRdb table, and some are missing; sequencing was by immunoSEQ multiplex PCR. Of about 120,000 clones detected, around 86% appear once; the ten largest clones hold around 5%. These donors were members of the roughly 120-subject validation cohort, a group separate from the approximately 670-subject first cohort. The CDR3 consists of 11 residues. Trimming stripped 7 bases from V and 4 bases from J, with 8 bases between. Germline V gene lookup returns CDR1 SGHAT and CDR2 FQNNGV. The sequencing sample was made of PBMCs. The receptor was isolated from a man between 18 and 35 years old in good health and CMV-seronegative. The chain couples TRBV11-2 to TRBJ2-7; a possible D gene is TRBD2 (5 bases). The chain's CDR3 is CASKRGYEQYF. Written as DNA, the CDR3 is TGTGCCAGCAAGAGAGGGTACGAGCAGTACTTC. Full variable domain (missing parts from reference TRBV11-2 and TRBJ2-7): EAGVAQSPRYKIIEKRQSVAFWCNPISGHATLYWYQQILGQGPKLLIQFQNNGVVDDSQLPKDRFSAERLKGVDSTLKIQPAKLEDSAVYLCASKRGYEQYFGPGTRLTVT.